These 2 T cell receptor beta chains share one sample of origin, sequenced in a study of OX40 agonist ivuxolimab in advanced cancers. Using immunoSEQ multiplex PCR, the repertoire was profiled, and TCRdb retains in-frame clones only, with some absent. The data show fewer than 80,000 clones, around 87% seen once. Sample: CD4+ or CD8+ T cells sorted from blood, taken in a trial of the OX40 agonist ivuxolimab. These receptors were obtained from an adult with an advanced solid tumor such as melanoma, head and neck, liver or kidney cancer.

This clone has just one count. This chain joins TRBV27 and TRBJ1-2; TRBD1 is a possible D gene (6 bases). CDR1 and CDR2 from the germline V gene are MNHEY and SMNVEV (reference sequence). Deletions cut 0 bases from V and 8 bases from J, with 13 bases between. The length of the CDR3 is 14 residues. This chain's CDR3 is CASSLSGTGQGYTF. CDR3 nucleotides: TGTGCCAGCAGTTTATCAGGTACAGGGCAAGGCTACACCTTC.

This clone was found once. The rearrangement joins TRBV7-9 to TRBJ2-7; 8 bases fit TRBD1. The germline V gene encodes CDR1 SEHNR and CDR2 FQNEAQ (reference sequence). With V trimmed by 5 bases and J by 0 bases, 9 bases remained unmatched. The CDR3 consists of 16 residues. The CDR3 region has the DNA TGTGCCAGCAGCCCCCCCGGACAGGGTCGCTCCTACGAGCAGTACTTC. Translating it yields CASSPPGQGRSYEQYF. The complete variable domain, with remaining parts taken from reference TRBV7-9 and TRBJ2-7, reads DTGVSQNPRHKITKRGQNVTFRCDPISEHNRLYWYRQTLGQGPEFLTYFQNEAQLEKSRLLSDRFSAERPKGSFSTLEIQRTEQGDSAMYLCASSPPGQGRSYEQYFGPGTRLTVT.